The clone carrying this T cell receptor (beta chain) has a count of ten or more. Its matching antigen is unknown. Each of the donors was a healthy bone marrow donor. V gave up 4 bases and J gave up 4 bases, with 11 bases separating them. Germline CDR1 reads SGHNT; CDR2 reads YYREEE (reference sequence). The CDR3 has 13 residues. The sample comes from a study of cytomegalovirus exposure and HLA in healthy donors. 60 Vbeta and 13 Jbeta primers were used in PCR. Method: immunoSEQ multiplex PCR; TCRdb's copy keeps in-frame clones and lacks some. The data contain some 120,000 clones, about 78% of them singletons. Broader study findings: Analyses of presence and absence presupposed an approximately uniform sequencing depth across donors.

The sample was PBMCs. The receptor was derived from a woman between 35 and 50 years old in good health and CMV-seropositive. The gene calls are TRBV5-4 and TRBJ1-1; the D gene is possibly TRBD1 (5 bases). CDR3: CASSLGGTTEAFF. In nucleotides, the CDR3 is TGTGCCAGCAGCCTTGGGGGGACCACTGAAGCTTTCTTT.